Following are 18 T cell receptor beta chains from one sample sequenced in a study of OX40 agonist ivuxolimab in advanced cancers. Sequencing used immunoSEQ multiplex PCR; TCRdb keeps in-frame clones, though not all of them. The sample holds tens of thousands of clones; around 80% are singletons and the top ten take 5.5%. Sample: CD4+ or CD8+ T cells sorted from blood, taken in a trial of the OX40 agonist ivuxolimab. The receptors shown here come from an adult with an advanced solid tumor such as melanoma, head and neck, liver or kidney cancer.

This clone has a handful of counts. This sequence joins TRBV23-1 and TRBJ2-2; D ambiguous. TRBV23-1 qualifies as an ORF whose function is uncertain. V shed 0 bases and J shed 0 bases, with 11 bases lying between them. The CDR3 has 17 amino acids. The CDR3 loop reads CASSQSVSVANTGELFF. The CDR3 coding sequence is TGCGCCAGCAGTCAATCCGTGTCAGTCGCGAACACCGGGGAGCTGTTTTTT.

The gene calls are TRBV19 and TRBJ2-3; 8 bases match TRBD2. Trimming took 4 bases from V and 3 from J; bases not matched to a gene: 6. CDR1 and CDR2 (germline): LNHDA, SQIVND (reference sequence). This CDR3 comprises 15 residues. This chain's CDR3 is CASSTSGSATDTQYF. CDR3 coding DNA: TGTGCCAGTAGTACCAGCGGGAGTGCGACAGATACGCAGTATTTT.

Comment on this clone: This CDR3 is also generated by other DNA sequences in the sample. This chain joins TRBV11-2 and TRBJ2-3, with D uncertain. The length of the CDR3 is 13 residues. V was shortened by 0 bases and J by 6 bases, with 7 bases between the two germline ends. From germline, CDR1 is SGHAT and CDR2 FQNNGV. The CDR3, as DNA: TGTGCCAGCAGCTTAGAAAGGACCGATACGCAGTATTTT. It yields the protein CASSLERTDTQYF.

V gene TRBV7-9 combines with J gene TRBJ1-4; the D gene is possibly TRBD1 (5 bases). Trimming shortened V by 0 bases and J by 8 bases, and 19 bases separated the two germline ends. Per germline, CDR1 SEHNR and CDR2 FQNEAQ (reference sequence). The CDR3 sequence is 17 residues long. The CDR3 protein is CASSLARGRANSEKLFF. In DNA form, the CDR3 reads TGTGCCAGCAGCTTAGCCCGGGGACGGGCTAATAGCGAAAAACTGTTTTTT.

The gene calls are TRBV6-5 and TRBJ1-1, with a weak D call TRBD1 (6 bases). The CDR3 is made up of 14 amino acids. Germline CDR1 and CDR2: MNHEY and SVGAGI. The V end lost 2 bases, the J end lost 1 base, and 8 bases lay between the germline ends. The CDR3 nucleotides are TGTGCCAGCAGTTACGGGGGCCCGAACACTGAAGCTTTCTTT. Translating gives CASSYGGPNTEAFF.

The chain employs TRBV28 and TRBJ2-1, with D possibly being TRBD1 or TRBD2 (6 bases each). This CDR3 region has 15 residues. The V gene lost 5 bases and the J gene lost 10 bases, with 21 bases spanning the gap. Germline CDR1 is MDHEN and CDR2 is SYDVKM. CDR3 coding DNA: TGTGCCAGCAGTAAGGGGGGAATCGGACGTAGCGAGCAGTTCTTC. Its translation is CASSKGGIGRSEQFF.

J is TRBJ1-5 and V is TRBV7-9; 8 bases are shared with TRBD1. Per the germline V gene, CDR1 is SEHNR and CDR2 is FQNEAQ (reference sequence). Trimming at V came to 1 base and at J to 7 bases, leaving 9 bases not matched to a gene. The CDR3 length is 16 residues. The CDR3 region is CASSLGTGTLRQPQHF. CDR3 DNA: TGTGCCAGCAGCTTAGGGACAGGGACGTTGAGGCAGCCCCAGCATTTT. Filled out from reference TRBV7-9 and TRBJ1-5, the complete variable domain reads DTGVSQNPRHKITKRGQNVTFRCDPISEHNRLYWYRQTLGQGPEFLTYFQNEAQLEKSRLLSDRFSAERPKGSFSTLEIQRTEQGDSAMYLCASSLGTGTLRQPQHFGDGTRLSIL.

CDR3 in DNA: TGTGCCAGCAGCTATATCGGGCGGGATGAAGAGACCCAGTACTTC. Translating it yields CASSYIGRDEETQYF. This sequence joins TRBV7-2 and TRBJ2-5, with D perhaps matching TRBD2 (6 bases). V was cut by 4 bases and J by 3 bases, with 15 bases left in between. Germline CDR1 SGHTA, CDR2 FQGNSA. The CDR3 loop spans 15 amino acids.

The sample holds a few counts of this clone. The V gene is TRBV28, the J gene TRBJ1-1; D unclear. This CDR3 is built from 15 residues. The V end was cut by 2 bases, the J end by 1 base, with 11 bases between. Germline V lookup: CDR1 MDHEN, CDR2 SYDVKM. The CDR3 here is CASSLGLDGNTEAFF. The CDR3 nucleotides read TGTGCCAGCAGTTTAGGCTTGGACGGGAACACTGAAGCTTTCTTT.

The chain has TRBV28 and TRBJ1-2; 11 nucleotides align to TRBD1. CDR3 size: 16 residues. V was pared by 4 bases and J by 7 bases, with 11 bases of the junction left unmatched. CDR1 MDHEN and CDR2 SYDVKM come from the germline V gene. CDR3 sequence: CASSSSGTGGFGGYTF. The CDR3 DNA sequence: TGTGCCAGCAGTTCCTCCGGGACAGGGGGGTTCGGTGGCTACACCTTC.

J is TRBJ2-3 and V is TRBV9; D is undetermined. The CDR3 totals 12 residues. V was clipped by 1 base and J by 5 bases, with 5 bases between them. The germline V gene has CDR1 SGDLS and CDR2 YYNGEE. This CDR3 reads CASSVYEDTQYF. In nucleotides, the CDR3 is TGTGCCAGCAGCGTATACGAAGATACGCAGTATTTT.

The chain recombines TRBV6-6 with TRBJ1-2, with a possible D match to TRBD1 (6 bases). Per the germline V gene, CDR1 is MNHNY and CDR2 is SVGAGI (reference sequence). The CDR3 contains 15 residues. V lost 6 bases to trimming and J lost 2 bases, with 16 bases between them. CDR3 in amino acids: CASSPYGGRNYGYTF. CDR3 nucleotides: TGTGCCAGCAGCCCTTATGGGGGGCGGAACTATGGCTACACCTTC.

The DNA for the CDR3 is TGCGCCAGCAGCCCGAACAGGGTTACTAATGAAAAACTGTTTTTT. Its protein is CASSPNRVTNEKLFF. V and J are TRBV4-3 and TRBJ1-4; D may be TRBD1 (6 bases). With 4 bases removed from V and 2 bases from J, the gap between germline ends came to 11 bases. The CDR3 covers 15 residues. In germline, CDR1 is LGHNA, CDR2 YSLEER.

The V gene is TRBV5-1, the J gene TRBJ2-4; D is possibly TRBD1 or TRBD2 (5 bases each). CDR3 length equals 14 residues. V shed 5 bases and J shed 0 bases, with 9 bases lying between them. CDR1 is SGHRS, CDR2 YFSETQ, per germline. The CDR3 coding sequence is TGCGCCAGCAGAGGGGAGCTAGCCAAAAACATTCAGTACTTC. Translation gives CASRGELAKNIQYF.

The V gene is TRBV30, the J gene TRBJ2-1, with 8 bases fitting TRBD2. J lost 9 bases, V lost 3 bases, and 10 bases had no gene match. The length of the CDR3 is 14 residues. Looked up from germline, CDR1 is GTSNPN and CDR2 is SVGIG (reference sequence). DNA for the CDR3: TGTGCCTGGAGCCTTAGCGGGACCTCCCCTGAGCAGTTCTTC. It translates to CAWSLSGTSPEQFF.

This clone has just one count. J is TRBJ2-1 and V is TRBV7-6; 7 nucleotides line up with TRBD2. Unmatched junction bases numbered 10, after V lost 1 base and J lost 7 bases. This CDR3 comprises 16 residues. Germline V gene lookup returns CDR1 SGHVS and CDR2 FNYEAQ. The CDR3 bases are TGTGCCAGCAGCTTAGTGGGCGGGAGTGGTGGGAATGAGCAGTTCTTC. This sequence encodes CASSLVGGSGGNEQFF. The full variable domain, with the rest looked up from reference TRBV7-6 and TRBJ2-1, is GAGVSQSPRYKVTKRGQDVALRCDPISGHVSLYWYRQALGQGPEFLTYFNYEAQQDKSGLPNDRFSAERPEGSISTLTIQRTEQRDSAMYRCASSLVGGSGGNEQFFGPGTRLTVL.

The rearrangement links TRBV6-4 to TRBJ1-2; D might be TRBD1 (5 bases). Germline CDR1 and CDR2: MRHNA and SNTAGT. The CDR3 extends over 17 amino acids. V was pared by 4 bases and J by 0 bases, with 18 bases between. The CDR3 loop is CASSGIFRRGTNYGYTF. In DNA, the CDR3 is TGTGCCAGCAGTGGCATATTCAGGCGGGGGACTAACTATGGCTACACCTTC.

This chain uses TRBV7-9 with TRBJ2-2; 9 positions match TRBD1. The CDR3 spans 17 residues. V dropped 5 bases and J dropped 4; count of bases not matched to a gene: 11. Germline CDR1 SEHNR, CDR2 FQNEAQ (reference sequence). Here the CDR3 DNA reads TGTGCCAGCAGCCATGAATACGGACAGGGGCTCACCGGGGAGCTGTTTTTT. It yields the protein CASSHEYGQGLTGELFF. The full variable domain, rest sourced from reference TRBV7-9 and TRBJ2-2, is DTGVSQNPRHKITKRGQNVTFRCDPISEHNRLYWYRQTLGQGPEFLTYFQNEAQLEKSRLLSDRFSAERPKGSFSTLEIQRTEQGDSAMYLCASSHEYGQGLTGELFFGEGSRLTVL.